What follows are 8 T cell receptor beta chains derived from one specimen sequenced in a study of a mutant IDH1 vaccine in newly diagnosed glioma. Time point indicated: week 47, end of study. Alongside topical imiquimod, each dose of vaccine comprised 300 ug of mutant IDH1 20-mer peptide. Clones were read by immunoSEQ multiplex PCR, and TCRdb kept only the in-frame ones, dropping some. The sample carries fewer than 60,000 clones, almost 65% recorded once. These receptors lack a known antigen. The sample in question was peripheral blood mononuclear cells (PBMCs), obtained from a glioma patient whose treatment included an IDH1 peptide vaccine. The receptors come from a man in his forties with glioma. Some clones in this sample may be carry-over from other donors' samples.

V is TRBV6-5 and J is TRBJ2-5; TRBD2 matches at 7 bases. The CDR3 has 13 residues. Germline loops: CDR1 MNHEY, CDR2 SVGAGI. J gave up 5 bases and V 8 bases, and 8 bases lay outside the gene matches. The CDR3 here is CASGRAGTETQYF. As DNA, the CDR3 is TGTGCCAGCGGGAGGGCAGGGACGGAGACCCAGTACTTC.

The rearrangement uses TRBV7-2 and TRBJ2-2, with a weak D call TRBD2 (7 bases). Looked up from germline, CDR1 is SGHTA and CDR2 is FQGNSA. The CDR3 spans 16 residues. V lost 1 base to trimming and J lost 6 bases, with 15 bases between them. CDR3 in DNA: TGTGCCAGCAGCTTAGTTGGGGGGGCCTGGTCCGGGGAGCTGTTTTTT. This encodes CASSLVGGAWSGELFF.

The chain employs TRBV2 and TRBJ1-6, with 8 bases lining up with TRBD1. The ends lost 6 bases at V and 9 bases at J; junction bases unmatched: 10. The CDR3 contains 15 residues. Germline V gene sequence: CDR1 SNHLY, CDR2 FYNNEI. The CDR3 coding sequence is TGTGCCAGCAGACCCCGGACAGGGAGTTTTTCACCCCTCCACTTT. It codes for CASRPRTGSFSPLHF. The full variable domain, its missing parts supplied by reference TRBV2 and TRBJ1-6, is EPEVTQTPSHQVTQMGQEVILRCVPISNHLYFYWYRQILGQKVEFLVSFYNNEISEKSEIFDDQFSVERPDGSNFTLKIRSTKLEDSAMYFCASRPRTGSFSPLHFGNGTRLTVT.

The gene calls are TRBV2 and TRBJ2-2, with D perhaps TRBD1 or TRBD2 (7 bases each). V was pared by 4 bases and J by 1 base, with 19 bases between. The CDR3 is 18 residues long. Looked up from germline, CDR1 is SNHLY and CDR2 is FYNNEI. The CDR3: CASSAQGGVFVNTGELFF. The CDR3 DNA reads as TGTGCCAGCAGTGCTCAGGGGGGGGTTTTCGTGAACACCGGGGAGCTGTTTTTT.

The V call is TRBV30, the J call TRBJ1-5; no clear D. Trimming cost V 0 bases and J 12 bases, with 15 bases left between them. Per the germline V gene, CDR1 is GTSNPN and CDR2 is SVGIG (reference sequence). The CDR3 is 13 residues long. The chain's CDR3 is CAWSVTWTPGQHF. The CDR3 region has the DNA TGTGCCTGGAGTGTAACCTGGACCCCCGGCCAGCATTTT.

This clone was recorded at least ten times. The CDR3 is CASSESGGATDTQYF. The CDR3 DNA is TGTGCCAGCAGTGAGAGCGGGGGGGCTACAGATACGCAGTATTTT. This rearrangement joins TRBV6-4 to TRBJ2-3; 10 nucleotides agree with TRBD2. Per germline, CDR1 MRHNA and CDR2 SNTAGT. The CDR3 is made up of 15 amino acids. The V gene end was trimmed by 3 bases and the J gene end by 3 bases; junction bases not matched to a gene: 3.

This chain connects TRBV5-5 to TRBJ1-6, with a weak D call TRBD1 (5 bases). The V end lost 5 bases, the J end lost 6 bases, and 12 bases lay between the germline ends. CDR3 length equals 14 residues. Germline CDR1 and CDR2: SGHKS and YYEKEE (reference sequence). CDR3: CASRYRDGNSPLHF. As DNA, the CDR3 is TGTGCCAGCAGGTACCGGGACGGTAATTCACCCCTCCACTTT.

In DNA, the CDR3 is TGCGCCAGCAGCTTGGATGGTTCCACAGGGAGCTACGAGCAGTACTTC. Its protein product is CASSLDGSTGSYEQYF. The chain has TRBV5-1 and TRBJ2-7, with D tentatively TRBD1 (6 bases). The CDR3 has 16 residues. The ends were cut back, 0 bases at V and 3 bases at J, with 16 bases in the middle. From germline, CDR1 is SGHRS and CDR2 YFSETQ.